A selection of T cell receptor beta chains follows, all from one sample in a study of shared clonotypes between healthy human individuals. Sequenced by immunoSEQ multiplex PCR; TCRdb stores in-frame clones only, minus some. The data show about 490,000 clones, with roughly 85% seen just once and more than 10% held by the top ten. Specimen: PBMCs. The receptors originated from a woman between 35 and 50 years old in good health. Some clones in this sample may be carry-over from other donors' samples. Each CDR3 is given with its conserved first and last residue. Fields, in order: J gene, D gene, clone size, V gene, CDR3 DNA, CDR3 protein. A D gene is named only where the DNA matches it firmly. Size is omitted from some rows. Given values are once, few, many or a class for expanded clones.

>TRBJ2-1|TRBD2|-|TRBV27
TGTGCCAGCAGTTCCGGGGCGGGAGTTGAGCAGTTCTTC
CASSSGAGVEQFF
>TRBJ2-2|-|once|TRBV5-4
TGTGCCAGCAGACTGGAATACACCGGGGAGCTGTTTTTT
CASRLEYTGELFF
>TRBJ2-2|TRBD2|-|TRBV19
TGTGCCAGTAGTTTGGTGTGGGAGGGCGCGAACACCGGGGAGCTGTTTTTT
CASSLVWEGANTGELFF
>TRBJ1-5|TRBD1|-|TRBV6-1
TGTGCCAGCAGTGTCGGACAGGGAAGGAATCAGCCCCAGCATTTT
CASSVGQGRNQPQHF
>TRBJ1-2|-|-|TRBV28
TGTGCCAGCAGCTTAGGGGGGTACCGCCCGCGATCCTATGGCTACACCTTC
CASSLGGYRPRSYGYTF
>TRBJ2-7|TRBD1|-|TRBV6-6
TGTGCCAGCAGGCCCCCGGGACAGGGTTCCTACGAGCAGTACTTC
CASRPPGQGSYEQYF
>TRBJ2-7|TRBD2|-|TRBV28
TGTGCCAGCAGTTGGGGACTAGCGGGAGTAGGCGAGCAGTACTTC
CASSWGLAGVGEQYF
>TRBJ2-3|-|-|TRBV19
TGTGCCAGTAGTACTCGCAGGGGGGGAACAGATACGCAGTATTTT
CASSTRRGGTDTQYF
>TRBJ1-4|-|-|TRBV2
TGTGCCAGCATGGGAACAGGGTTGACAACTAATGAAAAACTGTTTTTT
CASMGTGLTTNEKLFF
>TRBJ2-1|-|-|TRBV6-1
TGTGCCAGCAGTGAAAGCGAATTAGCCTACAATGAGCAGTTCTTC
CASSESELAYNEQFF
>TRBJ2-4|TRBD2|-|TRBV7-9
TGTGCCAGCAGCTCAGCCGGGACTAGCAGCGACATTCAGTACTTC
CASSSAGTSSDIQYF
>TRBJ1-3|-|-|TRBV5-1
TGCGCCAGCAGCTTGGGACCTCGAGTGGGGGTCTCTGGAAACACCATATATTTT
CASSLGPRVGVSGNTIYF
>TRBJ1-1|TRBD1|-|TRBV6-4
TGTGCCAGCAGTGACCCAGGGGGGGGCACTGAAGCTTTCTTT
CASSDPGGGTEAFF
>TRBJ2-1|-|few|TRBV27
TGTGCCAGCAGTTTGGGCGGGTCCTACAATGAGCAGTTCTTC
CASSLGGSYNEQFF
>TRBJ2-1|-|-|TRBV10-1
TGCGCCAGCAGCCCGGCCGGCTCCTACAATGAGCAGTTCTTC
CASSPAGSYNEQFF
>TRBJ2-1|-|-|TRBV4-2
TGTGCCAGCAGCCCGCCGGCGGGCGGGAACAATGAGCAGTTCTTC
CASSPPAGGNNEQFF
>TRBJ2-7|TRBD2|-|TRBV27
TGTGCCAGCAGGACTAGCAGGTACGAGCAGTACTTC
CASRTSRYEQYF
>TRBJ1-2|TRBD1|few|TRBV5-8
TGTGCCAGCAGCACTTGGAGGTTCGGGACAGGGGCTTTGGAGGGCTACACCTTC
CASSTWRFGTGALEGYTF
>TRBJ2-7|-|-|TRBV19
TGTGCCAGTAGTATAGGAGGACATTCCTACGAGCAGTACTTC
CASSIGGHSYEQYF
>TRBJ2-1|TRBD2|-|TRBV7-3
TGTGCCAGCAGCTTGTCAGCGGGGACCTACAATGAGCAGTTCTTC
CASSLSAGTYNEQFF
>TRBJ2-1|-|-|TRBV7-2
TGTGCCAGCAGTCCTAGCTTGTACAATGAGCAGTTCTTC
CASSPSLYNEQFF
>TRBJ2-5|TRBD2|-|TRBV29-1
TGCAGCGCGCGGGAGGTGGGGGAGACCCAGTACTTC
CSAREVGETQYF
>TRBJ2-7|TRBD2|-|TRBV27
TGTGCCAGCGCCCCGCCGCGAACTAGCGGGAGGTCCTACGAGCAGTACTTC
CASAPPRTSGRSYEQYF
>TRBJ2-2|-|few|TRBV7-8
TGTGCCAGCAGCTCAGGGACCCATGGGTCCGGGGAGCTGTTTTTT
CASSSGTHGSGELFF
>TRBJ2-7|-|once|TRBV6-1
TGTGCCAGCAGTCCCCGGGACACGTACGAGCAGTACTTC
CASSPRDTYEQYF
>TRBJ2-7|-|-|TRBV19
TGTGCCAGTAGCTGGGGATACTCCTACGAGCAGTACTTC
CASSWGYSYEQYF
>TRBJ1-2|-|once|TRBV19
TGTGCCAGTAGTAGTTCCCACAGGGCTAACTATGGCTACACCTTC
CASSSSHRANYGYTF
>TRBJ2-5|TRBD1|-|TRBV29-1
TGCAGCGGCAACAGGGGCCAAGAGACCCAGTACTTC
CSGNRGQETQYF
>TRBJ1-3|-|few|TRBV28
TGTGCCAGCAGTTCCGTTACTTTGACACGGGCCACTGGAAACACCATATATTTT
CASSSVTLTRATGNTIYF
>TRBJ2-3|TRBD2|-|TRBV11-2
TGTGCCAGCAGCTGGTGGGGGGGAGCCACAGATACGCAGTATTTT
CASSWWGGATDTQYF
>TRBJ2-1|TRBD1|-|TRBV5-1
TGCGCCAGCAGCTTGGTCGGACAGGGGTTCAATGAGCAGTTCTTC
CASSLVGQGFNEQFF
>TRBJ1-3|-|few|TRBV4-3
TGCGCCAGCAGCCAAGACTGGGAGGCGGGAAACACCATATATTTT
CASSQDWEAGNTIYF
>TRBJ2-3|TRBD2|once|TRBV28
TGTGCCAGCAGTTTAAATGCGCTAGCGGGAGGGACGCCCACAGATACGCAGTATTTT
CASSLNALAGGTPTDTQYF
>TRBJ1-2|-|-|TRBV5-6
TGTGCCAGCAGCTTGGCCGCAGGGGTGAGTGGCTACACCTTC
CASSLAAGVSGYTF
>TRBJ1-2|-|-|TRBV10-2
TGCGCCAGCAGGGGACAAAGTAACTATGGCTACACCTTC
CASRGQSNYGYTF
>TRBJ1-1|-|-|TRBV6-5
TGTGCCAGCAGCCACGCCGGGGGCGCCGATCCTGAAGCTTTCTTT
CASSHAGGADPEAFF
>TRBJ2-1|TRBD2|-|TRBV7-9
TGTGCCAGCAGCTTATCTGGGCTAGCGGGAGGGGACCAGTTCTTC
CASSLSGLAGGDQFF
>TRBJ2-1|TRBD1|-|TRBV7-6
TGTGCCAGCAGCGAATGGACAGGGAATGAGCAGTTCTTC
CASSEWTGNEQFF
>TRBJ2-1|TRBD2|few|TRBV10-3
TGTGCCATCAGTGAGTCGACGGGGGGCGGGAGGGCCTACAATGAGCAGTTCTTC
CAISESTGGGRAYNEQFF
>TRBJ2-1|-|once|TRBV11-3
TGTGCCAGCAGCCCCTCTAGGGGATACAATGAGCAGTTCTTC
CASSPSRGYNEQFF
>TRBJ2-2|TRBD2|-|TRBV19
TGTGCCAGTAGTTCACTAGCGGGCTTCACCGGGGAGCTGTTTTTT
CASSSLAGFTGELFF
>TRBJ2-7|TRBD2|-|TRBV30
TGTGCCTGGGACACCCCGGGAGGCCCGCTGAAATACGAGCAGTACTTC
CAWDTPGGPLKYEQYF
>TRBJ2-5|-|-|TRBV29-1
TGCAGCGTTGCGGAAGAGACCCAGTACTTC
CSVAEETQYF
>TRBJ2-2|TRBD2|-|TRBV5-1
TGCGCCAGCAGCTTGGAGGCTAGCGGGATAACAGGGGAGCTGTTTTTT
CASSLEASGITGELFF
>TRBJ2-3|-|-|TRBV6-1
TGTGCCAGCAGATTAACAGTTAGCACAGATACGCAGTATTTT
CASRLTVSTDTQYF
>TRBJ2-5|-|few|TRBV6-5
TGTGCCAGCCGCAGGGGTCAAGAGACCCAGTACTTC
CASRRGQETQYF
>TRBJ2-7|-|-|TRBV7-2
TGTGCCAGCAGCTTAGCTCTAGCGATCTACGAGCAGTACTTC
CASSLALAIYEQYF
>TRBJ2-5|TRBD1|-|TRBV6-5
TGTGCCAGCAGTAGAGGACAGGTGGTTGAGACCCAGTACTTC
CASSRGQVVETQYF
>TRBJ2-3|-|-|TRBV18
TGTGCCAGCTCACCATTAGCGGTAGGAGGAGATACGCAGTATTTT
CASSPLAVGGDTQYF
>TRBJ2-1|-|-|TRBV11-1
TGTGCCAGCAGCGCGCAACCGGGACCCCGAGAGGGTGAGCAGTTCTTC
CASSAQPGPREGEQFF
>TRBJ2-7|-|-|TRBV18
TGTGCCAGCTCACGTCTTTCGGCCACCTACGAGCAGTACTTC
CASSRLSATYEQYF
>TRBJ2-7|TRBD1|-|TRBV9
TGTGCCAGCAGCGCAACAGGACAGGGTGGCGAGCAGTACTTC
CASSATGQGGEQYF
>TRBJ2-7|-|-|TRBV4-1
TGCGCCAGCAGCCCCCGGAGTTTCCGAGGTCCCTACGAGCAGTACTTC
CASSPRSFRGPYEQYF
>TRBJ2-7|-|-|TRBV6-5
TGTGCCAGCAGCCGGGTAGAGGGCTCCTACGAGCAGTACTTC
CASSRVEGSYEQYF
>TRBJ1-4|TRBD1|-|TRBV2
TGTGCCAGCAGCTCCGGGACAGGGGAAGAAAAACTGTTTTTT
CASSSGTGEEKLFF
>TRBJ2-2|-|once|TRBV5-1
TGCGCCAGCAGCTTGGCGTTAGGGGACACCGGGGAGCTGTTTTTT
CASSLALGDTGELFF